This T cell receptor beta chain was profiled in a study of T-cell memory formation after mild COVID-19. Study at large: Across donors, TCR clusters were largely donor specific. The study's findings and limits: CD8+ contracting clones occupied EMRA, while CD4+ ones occupied mainly CM and EM. In pre-infection memory, a portion of responding clones appeared, which suggested that cross-reactive memory joined.

5'RACE with constant-segment primers yielded barcoded, UMI-tagged TCR alpha and TCR beta cDNA libraries. Using its own MiXCR run on the 5' RACE reads, TCRdb lists one record per CDR3 protein. Of 380,000 or so distinct CDR3 sequences listed, roughly 14% were seen once; the top ten hold about 22%. Of note for this clonotype: Its antigen is still unknown.

V dropped 2 bases and J dropped 3 bases, with 8 bases sitting between them. The CDR3 covers 15 residues. This chain joins TRBV12-3 or TRBV12-4 and TRBJ2-6; D is uncertain. Sequences were obtained from PBMCs or a T cell subset sorted from them (not recorded which). This clonotype originated in a man between 18 and 35 years old who had mild COVID-19 (a few samples of this study predate the infection). Cell type and time point are not known. The CDR3 DNA sequence: TGTGCCAGCAGTTTACGACCGGGTGGGGCCAACGTCCTGACTTTC. Protein sequence: CASSLRPGGANVLTF.